This is a list of T cell receptor beta chains from one sample in a study of tumor and adjacent non-tumor tissue in lung cancer. Each CDR3 protein is one row after TCRdb ran MiXCR on the multiplex PCR reads. The table shows about 110,000 distinct CDR3 sequences, with 62% occurring only once. The sample taken for sequencing was distant non-tumor lung tissue. These receptors came from a man between 60 and 75 years old with non-small cell lung cancer. The CDR3 runs from the conserved cysteine through the conserved F or W. The D gene is left open where the match is weak. Part of the rows lack a size; the others show once, few, many or a class for expanded clones.

v_call,clone_size,j_call,d_call,cdr3_aa,cdr3_nt
TRBV5-1,.,TRBJ2-2,TRBD1,CASSRETGTNTGELFF,TGCGCCAGCAGCAGGGAGACAGGGACGAACACCGGGGAGCTGTTTTTT
TRBV6-2/TRBV6-3,.,TRBJ2-4,.,CASSSEGAAKNIQYF,TGTGCCAGCAGTTCAGAGGGAGCTGCCAAAAACATTCAGTACTTC
TRBV20-1,.,TRBJ2-1,TRBD2,CSVRDIWRGGYNEQFF,TGCAGTGTTAGAGATATATGGCGGGGGGGGTACAATGAGCAGTTCTTC
TRBV6-2/TRBV6-3,.,TRBJ1-1,.,CASSYKDNTEAIF,TGCGCCAGCAGTTACAAGGACAACACTGAAGCTATCTTT
TRBV10-2,.,TRBJ1-2,.,CASRDRGGYYGYTF,TGCGCCAGCAGGGATAGGGGAGGGTACTATGGCTACACCTTC
TRBV20-1,.,TRBJ2-3,TRBD2,CSAPVGLAGTDTQYF,TGCAGTGCTCCAGTCGGACTAGCGGGCACAGATACGCAGTATTTT
TRBV19,.,TRBJ1-1,.,CASSGDGRMNTEAFF,TGTGCCAGTAGTGGCGACGGGCGTATGAACACTGAAGCTTTCTTT
TRBV11-3,medium-sized,TRBJ1-2,.,CASSPRQGHYGYTF,TGTGCCAGCAGCCCCCGGCAGGGGCACTATGGCTACACCTTC
TRBV4-1,.,TRBJ2-1,TRBD2,CASSRDWTSGGREQFF,TGCGCCAGCAGCCGAGATTGGACTAGCGGGGGACGTGAACAGTTCTTC
TRBV11-1,.,TRBJ2-2,.,CASSLVVRKNTGELFF,TGTGCCAGTAGCTTGGTCGTACGCAAGAACACCGGGGAGCTGTTTTTT
TRBV18,few,TRBJ2-7,TRBD2,CASSPPGGGEQYF,TGTGCCAGCTCACCGCCGGGGGGTGGCGAGCAGTACTTC
TRBV20-1,many,TRBJ1-1,.,CSASRAREAFF,TGCAGTGCTAGTAGGGCTAGAGAAGCTTTCTTT
TRBV28,many,TRBJ2-7,.,CAIRPPSAAYEQYF,TGTGCCATCCGTCCTCCCAGTGCCGCCTACGAGCAGTACTTC
TRBV29-1,.,TRBJ1-1,.,CRVPGRGALTEAFF,TGCCGCGTTCCGGGACGGGGGGCGCTTACTGAAGCTTTCTTT
TRBV12-3/TRBV12-4,many,TRBJ1-5,.,CASSYGGIQPQHF,TGTGCCAGCAGTTACGGGGGAATTCAGCCCCAGCATTTT
TRBV4-1,few,TRBJ2-3,TRBD2,CASSQSGLAGATDTQYF,TGCGCCAGCAGCCAGTCGGGACTAGCGGGGGCTACAGATACGCAGTATTTT
TRBV11-3,.,TRBJ2-2,.,CTSSSSYTGELFF,TGTACCAGCAGCTCATCGTACACCGGGGAGCTGTTTTTT
TRBV29-1,.,TRBJ1-2,.,CSVRSGSNDYTF,TGCAGCGTTAGATCGGGATCTAATGACTACACCTTC
TRBV12-3/TRBV12-4,.,TRBJ2-3,TRBD2,CASRYTPGGGWTDTQYF,TGTGCCAGCCGTTACACACCTGGGGGGGGGTGGACAGATACGCAGTATTTT
TRBV5-6,.,TRBJ2-6,TRBD1,CASRIRRDRWSRANVLTF,TGTGCCAGCAGAATACGACGGGACAGGTGGTCTCGGGCCAACGTCCTGACTTTC
TRBV29-1,once,TRBJ2-3,.,CSVEDPGTDTQYF,TGCAGCGTTGAAGATCCAGGCACAGATACGCAGTATTTT
TRBV29-1,.,TRBJ1-1,.,CSVDPRKTVSGTEAFF,TGCAGCGTTGATCCACGCAAGACGGTCTCTGGCACTGAAGCTTTCTTT
TRBV29-1,.,TRBJ2-7,.,CSAQDWSSYEQYF,TGCAGCGCCCAGGACTGGAGCTCCTACGAACAGTACTTC
TRBV6-1,.,TRBJ2-1,TRBD1,CASSLLADRGSYNEQFF,TGTGCCAGCAGCCTGCTAGCTGACAGGGGATCCTACAATGAGCAGTTCTTC
TRBV12-3/TRBV12-4,many,TRBJ1-3,TRBD1,CASSSVRTGASGNTIYF,TGTGCCAGCAGTTCCGTACGGACAGGGGCTTCTGGAAACACCATATATTTT
TRBV10-2,once,TRBJ2-1,TRBD2,CASNPGLAWGSYLYNEQFF,TGCGCCAGCAATCCGGGACTAGCGTGGGGATCGTATCTCTACAATGAGCAATTCTTC
TRBV6-2/TRBV6-3,many,TRBJ2-5,.,CASSYTRRTTQETQYF,TGTGCCAGCAGTTACACGCGACGGACGACACAAGAGACCCAGTACTTC
TRBV6-4,.,TRBJ2-3,TRBD2,CASSPGGTADTQYF,TGTGCCAGCAGCCCCGGGGGGACGGCGGATACGCAGTATTTT
TRBV11-2,.,TRBJ2-2,.,CTSSLRAGDTGELFF,TGTACCAGCAGTTTACGTGCCGGGGACACCGGGGAGCTGTTTTTT
TRBV20-1,.,TRBJ1-3,.,CSARTRGETGNTIYF,TGCAGTGCTAGAACAAGGGGCGAGACTGGAAACACCATATATTTT
TRBV4-3,many,TRBJ1-4,.,CASSQDPVRGSSNEKLFF,TGCGCCAGCAGCCAAGATCCTGTCAGGGGAAGTTCTAATGAAAAACTGTTTTTT
TRBV12-3/TRBV12-4,many,TRBJ2-5,TRBD1,CASSPGQGVETQYF,TGTGCCAGCAGTCCAGGACAGGGGGTAGAGACCCAGTACTTC
TRBV7-9,many,TRBJ2-1,.,CASSWGANEQFF,TGTGCCAGCAGCTGGGGGGCCAATGAGCAGTTCTTC
TRBV12-3/TRBV12-4,.,TRBJ2-1,.,CARSRTTGPYNEQFF,TGTGCCCGCAGTCGTACGACAGGCCCTTACAATGAGCAGTTTTTC
TRBV5-6,.,TRBJ2-5,.,CAVSFVAGVQETQYF,TGTGCCGTCAGCTTTGTGGCCGGGGTCCAAGAGACCCAGTACTTC
TRBV16,.,TRBJ1-1,.,CASSQLRGNTGAFF,TGTGCCAGCAGCCAACTCCGGGGAAACACTGGAGCTTTCTTT
TRBV29-1,.,TRBJ2-1,TRBD2,CNVSAGFYNEQFF,TGCAACGTCTCAGCGGGGTTCTACAATGAGCAGTTCTTC